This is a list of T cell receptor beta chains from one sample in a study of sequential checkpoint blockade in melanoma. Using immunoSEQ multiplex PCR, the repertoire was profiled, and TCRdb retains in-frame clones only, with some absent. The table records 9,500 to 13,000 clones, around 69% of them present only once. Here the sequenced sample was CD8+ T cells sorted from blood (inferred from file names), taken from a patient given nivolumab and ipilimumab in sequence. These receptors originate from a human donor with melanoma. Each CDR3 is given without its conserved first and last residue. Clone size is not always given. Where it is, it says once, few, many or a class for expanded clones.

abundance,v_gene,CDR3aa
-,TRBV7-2,ASSLRQGYTEAF
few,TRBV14,ASSHFPRGIAPTDTQY
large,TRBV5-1,ASIGQGANEQY
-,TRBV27,ATKTAGGADTQY
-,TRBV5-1,ASHRTGGSEQY
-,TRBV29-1,SVEDKREASQETQY
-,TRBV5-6,ASSLGPGSYEQY
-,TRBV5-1,ASSLAGEGYEQY
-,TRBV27,ASSFARVDQPQH
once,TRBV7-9,ASSLNEKLF
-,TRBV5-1,ASHRTGGSEQY
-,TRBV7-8,ASSLGTPANQPQH
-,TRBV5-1,ASSLDHSFYEQY
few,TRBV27,ASSLSSRQGTGYT